This TCR beta chain was recorded in a study of T cells in tuberculosis. Each donor contributed about 100,000 T cells on average, unsorted. Study conclusions and caveats: GMM-specific TCRs were nearer to active tuberculosis alpha repertoires, suggesting expansion.

In regard to this clone: What it binds is not known.

This CDR3 comprises 14 residues. Trimming cost V 4 bases and J 6 bases, with 13 bases left between them. Germline CDR1 is SNHLY and CDR2 is FYNNEI. Clones were sequenced by immunoSEQ multiplex PCR, and TCRdb holds only the in-frame ones, with some missing. The sample contains 30,000 to 35,000 clones, roughly 92% of which appear only once. The receptor's source is a donor between 10 and 35 years old with latent tuberculosis or without tuberculosis infection. Sequencing was done on a sample of PBMCs. This rearrangement joins TRBV2 to TRBJ1-5, with D maybe TRBD1 (6 bases). The CDR3 is CASSVGQGSQPQHF. The CDR3 DNA reads as TGTGCCAGCAGTGTAGGGCAGGGGTCTCAGCCCCAGCATTTT.